This T cell receptor beta chain was found in a study of T cell changes during pregnancy in multiple sclerosis. The CDR3 sequence is 15 residues long. V gave up 6 bases and J gave up 4 bases, with 15 bases separating them. CDR1 is SGHTA, CDR2 FQGTGA, per germline. This clone was observed a handful of times. This table comes from immunoSEQ multiplex PCR, and its TCRdb copy is limited to in-frame clones, with some not included. The sample lists about 40,000 clones; approximately 94% were seen once. Source: CD4+ T cells from peripheral blood mononuclear cells, taken in the third trimester of pregnancy. The clonotype originates from a female donor with multiple sclerosis, enrolled in a pregnancy study. The chain employs TRBV7-3 and TRBJ2-2; D is uncertain. The CDR3 protein is CASSRERSITGELFF. The CDR3 DNA follows: TGTGCCAGCAGTCGTGAAAGGAGCATCACCGGGGAGCTGTTTTTT.